This T cell receptor beta chain was identified during a study of blood T cells in healthy people across ages. Study-wide findings and caveats: Naive CD4+ cells and diversity were both higher in long-lived donors than in aged donors.

Alongside a J-beta primer mix, a sample-barcoded 5' primer served in a second PCR lasting about 6 to 12 cycles. MiXCR, applied by TCRdb to the 5' RACE reads, yields one record per CDR3 protein. The sample carries some 900,000 distinct CDR3 sequences, more than 25% recorded once. This clonotype turned up a few times. What it recognizes is unknown. A junction boundary mismatches the germline segment, possibly from a read error. CDR3 length equals 14 residues. Germline V gene lookup returns CDR1 SQVTM and CDR2 ANQGSEA. The receptor comes from a woman older than 75 in good health. Sequenced input: blood. This sequence joins TRBV29-1 and TRBJ2-1; D tentatively reads TRBD1 or TRBD2 (6 bases each). This CDR3 reads CGVGLGGFYNEQFF. The CDR3 DNA reads as TGCGGCGTTGGGTTGGGGGGCTTTTACAATGAGCAGTTCTTC.